The present T cell receptor beta chain was sequenced within a study of chemoradiotherapy in HPV16-positive cancers. As for the study in general: A couple of HPV16-positive patients' cells yielded candidate HPV-specific clones and common motifs.

Study-wide findings and caveats: Candidate HPV-specific clones and E7-related TCR motifs grew in tumor during treatment.

The germline V gene has CDR1 MNHEY and CDR2 SVGAGI. The CDR3 is 13 residues long. V was clipped by 4 bases and J by 12 bases; unmatched bases: 3. Repeated repertoire sampling spanned the course of chemoradiotherapy. Details on this clone: What it recognizes is unknown.

Data came from immunoSEQ multiplex PCR; TCRdb stores just in-frame clones and leaves some out. Of about 24,000 clones listed, less than 90% are singletons. The source material was blood, sampled from a patient who underwent chemoradiotherapy. This TCR was sampled from a human donor with HPV-associated anogenital cancer. The chain combines TRBV6-5 with TRBJ2-7, with 16 bases lining up with TRBD2. The CDR3: CASSSGTSGRAYF. The DNA of the CDR3 is TGTGCCAGCAGTTCCGGGACTAGCGGGAGGGCGTACTTC.